The 8 T cell receptor beta chains given below trace back to one sample, sequenced in a study of cytomegalovirus exposure and HLA in healthy donors (TCRdb year 2017). Library method: the immunoSEQ multiplex PCR assay. The table was pulled from immuneACCESS by TCRdb, which kept in-frame rearrangements only. Such tables lose some clones; where checked, under half of the loss comes from unresolved V genes, and the rest has no known cause. This sample lists roughly 140,000 clones; around 87% were detected once. The ten largest account for roughly 9.4% of the sample. Sequencing input: PBMCs. These TCRs come from a man between 18 and 35 years old in good health and CMV-seropositive.

This chain links TRBV5-1 with TRBJ1-2; D might be TRBD1 (6 bases). There are 15 residues in the CDR3. The germline V gene encodes CDR1 SGHRS and CDR2 YFSETQ. Trimming removed 0 bases from V and 5 bases from J, with 14 bases in between. CDR3 protein: CASSLGQGFGYGYTF. Here the CDR3 DNA reads TGCGCCAGCAGCTTGGGGCAGGGGTTCGGTTATGGCTACACCTTC.

This clone appeared a few times. The chain couples TRBV2 to TRBJ2-7, with D tentatively TRBD2 (5 bases). Per the germline V gene, CDR1 is SNHLY and CDR2 is FYNNEI. The V end was cut by 3 bases, the J end by 6 bases, with 21 bases between. CDR3 length equals 16 residues. DNA of the CDR3: TGTGCCAGCAGTGAGCCGGGTCCGGGGAGAGCCTCCGAGCAGTACTTC. It specifies CASSEPGPGRASEQYF.

The rearrangement uses TRBV30 and TRBJ2-7; possible D gene TRBD2, 5 bases. This CDR3 region has 12 residues. Trimming removed 0 bases from V and 5 bases from J, with 8 bases in between. Per germline, CDR1 GTSNPN and CDR2 SVGIG (reference sequence). CDR3 amino acids: CAWSVGLHEQYF. The CDR3 DNA is TGTGCCTGGAGTGTAGGACTTCACGAGCAGTACTTC.

The chain couples TRBV2 to TRBJ2-7; 8 bases align to TRBD1. This CDR3 is 14 amino acids long. Germline-derived CDR1 and CDR2 are SNHLY and FYNNEI. V lost 10 bases and J lost 3; bases outside the gene matches: 11. CDR3 DNA sequence: TGTGCCAACGTCCTGACAGGGGACATCTACGAGCAGTACTTC. Protein product: CANVLTGDIYEQYF. Drawing the rest from reference TRBV2 and TRBJ2-7, the complete variable domain is EPEVTQTPSHQVTQMGQEVILRCVPISNHLYFYWYRQILGQKVEFLVSFYNNEISEKSEIFDDQFSVERPDGSNFTLKIRSTKLEDSAMYFCANVLTGDIYEQYFGPGTRLTVT.

V gene TRBV5-5 combines with J gene TRBJ2-7; TRBD1 matches at 8 bases. The trim removed 3 bases at V and 0 bases at J, leaving 5 bases unmatched. Per the germline V gene, CDR1 is SGHKS and CDR2 is YYEKEE (reference sequence). The CDR3 length is 15 residues. Written as DNA, the CDR3 is TGTGCCAGCAGCTATGGACAGGGCCCCTCCTACGAGCAGTACTTC. The encoded protein is CASSYGQGPSYEQYF. Combining the CDR3 with reference TRBV5-5 and TRBJ2-7 gives the whole variable domain DAGVTQSPTHLIKTRGQQVTLRCSPISGHKSVSWYQQVLGQGPQFIFQYYEKEERGRGNFPDRFSARQFPNYSSELNVNALLLGDSALYLCASSYGQGPSYEQYFGPGTRLTVT.

The CDR3 nucleotides read TGTGCCAGCAGCGGGCTAGCGGGGGAGCAGTACTTC. It yields the protein CASSGLAGEQYF. J is TRBJ2-7 and V is TRBV9, with 9 bases aligning to TRBD2. CDR1 and CDR2 (germline): SGDLS, YYNGEE. CDR3 length: 12 amino acids. Germline trimming cut 3 bases from V and 7 bases from J; bases unmatched to any gene: 2. Full variable domain (missing parts from reference TRBV9 and TRBJ2-7): DSGVTQTPKHLITATGQRVTLRCSPRSGDLSVYWYQQSLDQGLQFLIQYYNGEERAKGNILERFSAQQFPDLHSELNLSSLELGDSALYFCASSGLAGEQYFGPGTRLTVT.

The V call is TRBV18, the J call TRBJ2-1, with 9 bases that match TRBD1. With V trimmed by 2 bases and J by 1 base, 0 bases remained unmatched. Germline CDR1 KGHSH, CDR2 LQKENI. The CDR3 sequence is 15 residues long. The CDR3 loop is CASSPGTGSYNEQFF. The CDR3 coding sequence is TGTGCCAGCTCACCAGGGACAGGGTCCTACAATGAGCAGTTCTTC.

The J gene is TRBJ1-1, the V gene TRBV27; TRBD1 matches 7 bases. This CDR3 contains 14 residues. CDR1 MNHEY and CDR2 SMNVEV come from the germline V gene (reference sequence). With V trimmed by 3 bases and J by 2 bases, 3 bases remained unmatched. The CDR3 reads CASSFRGANTEAFF. The CDR3 DNA sequence: TGTGCCAGCAGTTTCAGGGGGGCAAACACTGAAGCTTTCTTT.